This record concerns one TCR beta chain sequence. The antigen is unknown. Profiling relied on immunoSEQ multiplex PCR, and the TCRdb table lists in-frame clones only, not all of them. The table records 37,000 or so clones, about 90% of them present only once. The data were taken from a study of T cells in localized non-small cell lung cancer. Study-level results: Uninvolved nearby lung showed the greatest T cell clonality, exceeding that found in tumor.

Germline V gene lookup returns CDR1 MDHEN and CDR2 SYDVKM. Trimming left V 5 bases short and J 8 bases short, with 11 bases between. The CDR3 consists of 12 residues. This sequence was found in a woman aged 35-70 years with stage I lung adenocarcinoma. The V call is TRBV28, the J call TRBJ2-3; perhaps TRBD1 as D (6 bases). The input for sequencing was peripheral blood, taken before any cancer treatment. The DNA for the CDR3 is TGTGCCAGCAGTCTCGGACAGCTTACGCAGTATTTT. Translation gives CASSLGQLTQYF.